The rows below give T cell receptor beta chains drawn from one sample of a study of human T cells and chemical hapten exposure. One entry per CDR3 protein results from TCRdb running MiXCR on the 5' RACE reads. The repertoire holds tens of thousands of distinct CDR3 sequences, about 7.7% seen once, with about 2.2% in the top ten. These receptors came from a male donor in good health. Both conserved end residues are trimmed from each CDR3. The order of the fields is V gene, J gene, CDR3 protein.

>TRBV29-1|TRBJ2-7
SVGLREPYEQY
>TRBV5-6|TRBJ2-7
ASSFTGARTYEQY
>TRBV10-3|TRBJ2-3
AIQPEGTDTQY
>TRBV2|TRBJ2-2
ASREYAGSRSGELF
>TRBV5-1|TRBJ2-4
ASSLWDRALAKNIQY
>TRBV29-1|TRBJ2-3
SIRTGSTDTQY
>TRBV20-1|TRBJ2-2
SVDDPDSNTGELF
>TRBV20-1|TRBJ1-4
SASGSREKLF
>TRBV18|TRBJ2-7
ASSPPASAAYEQY
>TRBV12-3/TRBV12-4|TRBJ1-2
ASSFGQLRTKSYGYT
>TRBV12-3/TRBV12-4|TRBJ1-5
ASRVTGSQPQH
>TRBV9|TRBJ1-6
ASSLTGNSPLH
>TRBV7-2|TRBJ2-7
ASSQGQGPEQY
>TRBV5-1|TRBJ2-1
ASSPNPESSYNEQF
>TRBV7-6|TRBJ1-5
ASSLRPGQNQPQH
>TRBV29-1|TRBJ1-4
SGSMTQGTNEKLF
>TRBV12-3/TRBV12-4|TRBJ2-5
ASSGGPRSEETQY
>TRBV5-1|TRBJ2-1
ASSLLGGSSYNEQF
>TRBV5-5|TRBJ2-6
ASSLLGGATGANVLT
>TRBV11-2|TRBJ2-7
ASSLEGEQY
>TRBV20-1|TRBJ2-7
SAHPGQIYEQY
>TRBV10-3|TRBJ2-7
AISEWVGSFYEQY
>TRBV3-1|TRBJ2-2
ASSPTQGEASGELF
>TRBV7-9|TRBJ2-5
ASSSPARGETQY
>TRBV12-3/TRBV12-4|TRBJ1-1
ASSLNAGDHTEAF
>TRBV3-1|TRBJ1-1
ASSHLPPGARGRAF
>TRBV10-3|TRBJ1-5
AISESRTGYNQPQH
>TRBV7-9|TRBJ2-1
ASSRGLAGIYNEQF
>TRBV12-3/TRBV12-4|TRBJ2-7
ASSSWDRGGYEQY
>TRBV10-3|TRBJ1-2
AADQNGQGAYGYT
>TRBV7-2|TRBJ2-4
ASSGGPGQGKNIQY
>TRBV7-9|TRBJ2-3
ASSDTDTTDTQY
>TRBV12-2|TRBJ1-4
ASRLVGRDRDREGNEKLF
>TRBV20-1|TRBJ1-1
SAAEQGNTEAF
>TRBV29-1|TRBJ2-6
SVLSSSGANVLT
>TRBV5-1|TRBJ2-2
ASSFSMNTGELF
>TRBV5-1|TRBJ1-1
ASSQGAKNTEAF
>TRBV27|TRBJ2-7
ASSLSLLRASGPSYEQY
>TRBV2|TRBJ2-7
ASSEAAYEQY
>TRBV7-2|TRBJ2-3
ASSLGGSSDTQY
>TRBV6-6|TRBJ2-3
ASSSLITDTQY
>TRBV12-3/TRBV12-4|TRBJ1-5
ASSLSGSSHQPQH
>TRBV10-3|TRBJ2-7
ATDGGPYEQY